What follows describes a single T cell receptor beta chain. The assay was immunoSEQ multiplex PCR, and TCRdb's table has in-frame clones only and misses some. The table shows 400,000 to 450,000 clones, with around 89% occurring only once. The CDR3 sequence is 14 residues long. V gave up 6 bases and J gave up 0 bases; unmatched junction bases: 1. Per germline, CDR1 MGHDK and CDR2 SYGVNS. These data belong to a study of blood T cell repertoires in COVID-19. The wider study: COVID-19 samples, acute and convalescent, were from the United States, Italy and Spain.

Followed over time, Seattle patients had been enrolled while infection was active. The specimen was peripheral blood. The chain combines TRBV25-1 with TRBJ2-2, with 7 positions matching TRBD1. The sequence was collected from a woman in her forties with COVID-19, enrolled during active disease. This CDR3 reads CASRGQPNTGELFF. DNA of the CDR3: TGTGCCAGCAGGGGACAGCCGAACACCGGGGAGCTGTTTTTT. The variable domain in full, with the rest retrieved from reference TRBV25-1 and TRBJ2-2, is EADIYQTPRYLVIGTGKKITLECSQTMGHDKMYWYQQDPGMELHLIHYSYGVNSTEKGDLSSESTVSRIRTEHFPLTLESARPSHTSQYLCASRGQPNTGELFFGEGSRLTVL.